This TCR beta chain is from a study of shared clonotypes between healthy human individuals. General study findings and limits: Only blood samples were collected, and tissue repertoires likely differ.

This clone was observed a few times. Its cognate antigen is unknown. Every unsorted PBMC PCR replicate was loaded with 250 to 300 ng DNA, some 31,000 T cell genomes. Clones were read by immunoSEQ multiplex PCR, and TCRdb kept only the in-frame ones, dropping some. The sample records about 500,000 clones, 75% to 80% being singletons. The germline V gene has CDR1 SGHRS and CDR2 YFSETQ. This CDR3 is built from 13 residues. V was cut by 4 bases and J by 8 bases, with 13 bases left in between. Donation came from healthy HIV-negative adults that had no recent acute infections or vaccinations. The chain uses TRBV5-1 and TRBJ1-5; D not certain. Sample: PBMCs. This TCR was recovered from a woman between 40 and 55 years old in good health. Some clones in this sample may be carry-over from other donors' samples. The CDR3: CASSRAPSEPQHF. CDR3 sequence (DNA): TGCGCCAGCAGCAGGGCTCCCTCCGAGCCCCAGCATTTT.